A single T cell receptor (beta chain) is shown here with its context. What it binds is not known. With a much larger clone just one base away, this may be a read error. This sample was taken from a study of molecular identifiers for immune sequencing clone quantification. Sorting captured naive CD8 T cells as CD8+CD4-CCR7+CD45RA+. MiXCR was run by TCRdb on the PCR reads, yielding one entry per CDR3 protein. The repertoire has approximately 20,000 distinct CDR3 sequences, 20% to 25% of them found once; the top ten carry approximately 6.8%. Study findings and constraints: Sizes of highly expanded clones could be underestimated through identical TCRs sharing a barcode. The study reportedly detected spiked Jurkat TCR RNA from one cell among around 970,000 naive cells.

This TCR came from a human donor in good health. Some libraries in this study had Jurkat cell RNA spiked in. The sequenced sample consisted of naive CD8+ T cells from blood, with Jurkat cell RNA spiked in. Specified subset: FACS-sorted CD8+CD4-CCR7+CD45RA+ naive T cells.

CDR3 in amino acids: CAASRTSLHEQFF. The CDR3 DNA reads TGTGCCGCCTCTAGGACGAGTCTGCATGAGCAGTTCTTC. V and J are TRBV12-3 or TRBV12-4 and TRBJ2-1; D is ambiguous. Trimming shortened V by 11 bases and J by 8 bases, and 19 bases separated the two germline ends. This CDR3 has 13 amino acids.